These T cell receptor beta chains were read from a single sample in a study of cytomegalovirus exposure and HLA in healthy donors. Some clones are missing from TCRdb's copy, which holds only in-frame ones; the method was immunoSEQ multiplex PCR. The sample holds 150,000 to 200,000 clones, around 84% seen once. Material: PBMCs. The receptors derive from a man between 18 and 35 years old in good health and CMV-seronegative. The CDR3 runs from the conserved cysteine through the conserved F or W. D genes are given only for firm matches. Where a row states a size, it is once, few, many or the class of an expanded clone; other rows omit it.

- | TRBJ1-1 | TRBV2 | - | TGTGCCAGCACCCTACAGGGCGTCGACACTGAAGCTTTCTTT | CASTLQGVDTEAFF
- | TRBJ2-7 | TRBV15 | - | TGTGCCACCAGCAGACAGAGCGGCGAGCAGTACTTC | CATSRQSGEQYF
- | TRBJ2-7 | TRBV9 | TRBD2 | TGTGCCAGCAGCGTAGGGGGGGGGAGAATCAACGAGCAGTACTTC | CASSVGGGRINEQYF
- | TRBJ2-3 | TRBV5-4 | - | TGTGCCAGCAGCTTTCGACACCCCACGCCAGATACGCAGTATTTT | CASSFRHPTPDTQYF
- | TRBJ1-6 | TRBV4-1 | TRBD1 | TGCGCCAGCAGCCACGGACAGGGGACCTATAATTCACCCCTCCACTTT | CASSHGQGTYNSPLHF
- | TRBJ1-3 | TRBV5-5 | - | TGTGCCAGCAGTTTCGACAGGTACTCTGGAAACACCATATATTTT | CASSFDRYSGNTIYF
- | TRBJ2-7 | TRBV11-2 | TRBD1 | TGTGCCAGCAGCCCCACCGGACAGGGGGGCTCCTACGAGCAGTACTTC | CASSPTGQGGSYEQYF
- | TRBJ1-2 | TRBV29-1 | - | TGCAGCGTTGAAGGGGCCTGGGGCTACACCTTC | CSVEGAWGYTF
- | TRBJ2-7 | TRBV15 | TRBD2 | TGTGCCACCAGCAGAGATCTACTAGCGGGGGGGCCTTATACCTACGAGCAGTACTTC | CATSRDLLAGGPYTYEQYF
- | TRBJ2-7 | TRBV6-6 | - | TGTGCCACCAGAGGGGGGGCAAACTACGAGCAGTACTTC | CATRGGANYEQYF
- | TRBJ1-4 | TRBV15 | - | TGTGCCACCAGCAGAGGGGGGACAGAAAAACTGTTTTTT | CATSRGGTEKLFF
- | TRBJ1-1 | TRBV6-4 | TRBD1 | TGTGCCAGCAGTCGACAGGGAAACACTGAAGCTTTCTTT | CASSRQGNTEAFF
- | TRBJ2-5 | TRBV28 | TRBD2 | TGTGCCAGCGTCCCTGGTAGCGGGGCCCCAACCCAGTACTTC | CASVPGSGAPTQYF
few | TRBJ1-4 | TRBV7-8 | - | TGTGCCAGCAGCTCCGAGCCTCCAGGGGCAACTAATGAAAAACTGTTTTTT | CASSSEPPGATNEKLFF
- | TRBJ2-5 | TRBV7-3 | - | TGTGCCAGCAGCTCCCTCATCGGTGAGACCCAGTACTTC | CASSSLIGETQYF
- | TRBJ2-7 | TRBV15 | TRBD1 | TGTGCCACCAGCAGGGGGGACAGGAGCTCCTACGAGCAGTACTTC | CATSRGDRSSYEQYF
- | TRBJ1-1 | TRBV19 | - | TGTGCCAGTAGAGAGTTGTCGGAGGCTTTCTTT | CASRELSEAFF
once | TRBJ1-1 | TRBV18 | TRBD1 | TGTGCCAGCTCACCAGAACGACAGGGGGCCACTGAAGCTTTCTTT | CASSPERQGATEAFF
- | TRBJ1-6 | TRBV7-2 | - | TGTGCCAGCAGCTCCCAATCACCCCTCCACTTT | CASSSQSPLHF
- | TRBJ2-3 | TRBV27 | - | TGTGCCAGCAGTTACCTGGCAGGGGGCACAGATACGCAGTATTTT | CASSYLAGGTDTQYF
- | TRBJ2-3 | TRBV9 | - | TGTGCCAGCAGCGTAGGGGGGGTGGGGGACCAGTCCACAGATACGCAGTATTTT | CASSVGGVGDQSTDTQYF
- | TRBJ1-1 | TRBV7-8 | - | TGTGCCAGCAGCTTAGATATTAGCTTGAACACTGAAGCTTTCTTT | CASSLDISLNTEAFF
once | TRBJ1-2 | TRBV9 | - | TGTGCCAGCAGCGTCCGGGCGGGGAAAAGAGGCAGCTATGGCTACACCTTC | CASSVRAGKRGSYGYTF